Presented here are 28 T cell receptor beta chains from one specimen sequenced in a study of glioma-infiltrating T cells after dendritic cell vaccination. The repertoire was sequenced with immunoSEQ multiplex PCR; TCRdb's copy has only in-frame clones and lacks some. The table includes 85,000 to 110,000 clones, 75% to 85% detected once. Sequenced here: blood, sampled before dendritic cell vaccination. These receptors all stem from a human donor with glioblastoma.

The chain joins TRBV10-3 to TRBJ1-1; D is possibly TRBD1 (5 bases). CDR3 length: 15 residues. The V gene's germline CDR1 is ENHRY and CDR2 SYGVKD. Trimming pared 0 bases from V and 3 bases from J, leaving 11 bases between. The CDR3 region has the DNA TGTGCCATCAGTGAGTCCGACGAAGGGGACACTGAAGCTTTCTTT. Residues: CAISESDEGDTEAFF.

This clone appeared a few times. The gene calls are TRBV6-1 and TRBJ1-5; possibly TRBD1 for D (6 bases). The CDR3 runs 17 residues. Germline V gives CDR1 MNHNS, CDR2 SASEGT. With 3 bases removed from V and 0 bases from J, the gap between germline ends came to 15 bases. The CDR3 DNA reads TGTGCCAGCAGTGACGTCAGGGGCCGATATAGCAATCAGCCCCAGCATTTT. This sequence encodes CASSDVRGRYSNQPQHF.

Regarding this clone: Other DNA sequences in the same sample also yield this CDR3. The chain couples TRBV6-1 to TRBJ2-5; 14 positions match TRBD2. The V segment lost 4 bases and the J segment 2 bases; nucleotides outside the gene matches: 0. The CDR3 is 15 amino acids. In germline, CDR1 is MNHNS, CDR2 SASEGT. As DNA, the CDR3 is TGTGCCAGCAGTGGACTAGCGGGGGGGCAAGAGACCCAGTACTTC. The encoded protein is CASSGLAGGQETQYF.

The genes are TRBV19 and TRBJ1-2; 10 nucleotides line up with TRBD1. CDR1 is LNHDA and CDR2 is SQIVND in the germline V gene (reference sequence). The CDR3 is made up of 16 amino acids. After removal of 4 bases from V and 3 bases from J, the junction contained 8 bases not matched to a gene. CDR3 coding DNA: TGTGCCAGTAGTAGAACCGGGACAGGGGCATACTATGGCTACACCTTC. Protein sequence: CASSRTGTGAYYGYTF. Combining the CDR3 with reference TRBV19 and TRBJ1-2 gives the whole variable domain DGGITQSPKYLFRKEGQNVTLSCEQNLNHDAMYWYRQDPGQGLRLIYYSQIVNDFQKGDIAEGYSVSREKKESFPLTVTSAQKNPTAFYLCASSRTGTGAYYGYTFGSGTRLTVV.

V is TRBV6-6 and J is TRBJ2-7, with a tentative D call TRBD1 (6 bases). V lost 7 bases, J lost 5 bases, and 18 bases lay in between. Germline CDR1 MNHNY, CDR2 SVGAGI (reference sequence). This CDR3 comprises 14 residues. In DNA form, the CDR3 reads TGTGCCAGCAAAGGGGAAACAGGGTCCCACGAGCAGTACTTC. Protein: CASKGETGSHEQYF.

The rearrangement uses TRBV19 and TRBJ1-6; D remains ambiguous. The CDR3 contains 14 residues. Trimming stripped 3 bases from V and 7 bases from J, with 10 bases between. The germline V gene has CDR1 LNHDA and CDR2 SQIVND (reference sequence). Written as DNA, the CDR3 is TGTGCCAGTAGTATCCCCGCCCAGAATTCACCCCTCCACTTT. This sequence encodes CASSIPAQNSPLHF.

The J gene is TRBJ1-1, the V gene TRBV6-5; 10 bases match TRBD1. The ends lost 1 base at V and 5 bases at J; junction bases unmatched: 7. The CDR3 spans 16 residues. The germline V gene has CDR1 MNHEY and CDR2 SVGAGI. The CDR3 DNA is TGTGCCAGCAGTTACTTTGCGACAGGGGGCTTTACTGAAGCTTTCTTT. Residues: CASSYFATGGFTEAFF.

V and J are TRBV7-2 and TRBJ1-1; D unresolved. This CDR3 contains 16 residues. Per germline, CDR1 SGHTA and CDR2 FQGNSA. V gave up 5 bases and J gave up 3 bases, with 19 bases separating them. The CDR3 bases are TGTGCCAGCAGCCGAAGCGGTGAGGCGTCGGACACTGAAGCTTTCTTT. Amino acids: CASSRSGEASDTEAFF.

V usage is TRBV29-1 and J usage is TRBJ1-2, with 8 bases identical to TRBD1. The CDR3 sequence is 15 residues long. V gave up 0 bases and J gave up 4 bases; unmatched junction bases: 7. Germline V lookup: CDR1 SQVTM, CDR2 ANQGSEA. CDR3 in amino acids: CSVEDLDRAGYGYTF. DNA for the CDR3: TGCAGCGTTGAAGACCTGGACAGGGCGGGCTATGGCTACACCTTC.

CDR3 bases: TGTGCCAGTAGTACTATGCAGTCCAGGGGCTATGGCTACACCTTC. Its translation is CASSTMQSRGYGYTF. This chain joins TRBV19 and TRBJ1-2; tentative D call: TRBD1 (6 bases). There are 15 residues in the CDR3. Germline values: CDR1 LNHDA, CDR2 SQIVND (reference sequence). V shed 4 bases and J shed 4 bases, with 16 bases lying between them.

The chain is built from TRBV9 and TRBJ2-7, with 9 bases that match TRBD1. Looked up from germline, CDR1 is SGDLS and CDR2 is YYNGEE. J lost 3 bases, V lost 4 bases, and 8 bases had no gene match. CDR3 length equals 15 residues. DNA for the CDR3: TGTGCCAGCAGCCCCCGGACAGGGGCTAGCTACGAGCAGTACTTC. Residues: CASSPRTGASYEQYF.

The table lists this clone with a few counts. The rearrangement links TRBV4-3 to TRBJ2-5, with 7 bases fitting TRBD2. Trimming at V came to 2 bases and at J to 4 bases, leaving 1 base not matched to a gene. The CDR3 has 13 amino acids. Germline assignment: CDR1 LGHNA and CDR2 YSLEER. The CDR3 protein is CASSQQRGETQYF. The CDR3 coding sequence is TGCGCCAGCAGCCAACAGCGGGGAGAGACCCAGTACTTC.

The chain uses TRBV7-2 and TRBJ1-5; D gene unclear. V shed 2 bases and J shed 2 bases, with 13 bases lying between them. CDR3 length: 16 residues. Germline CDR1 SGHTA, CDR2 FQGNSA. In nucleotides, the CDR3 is TGTGCCAGCAGCTTAATGGCGGGCGTCGGCAATCAGCCCCAGCATTTT. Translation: CASSLMAGVGNQPQHF.

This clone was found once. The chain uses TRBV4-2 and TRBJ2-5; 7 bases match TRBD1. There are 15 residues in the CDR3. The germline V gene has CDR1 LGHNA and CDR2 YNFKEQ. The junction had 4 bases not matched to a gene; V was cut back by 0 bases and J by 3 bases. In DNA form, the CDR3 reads TGTGCCAGCAGCCAAGATAGGGACAGAGAAGAGACCCAGTACTTC. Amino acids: CASSQDRDREETQYF.

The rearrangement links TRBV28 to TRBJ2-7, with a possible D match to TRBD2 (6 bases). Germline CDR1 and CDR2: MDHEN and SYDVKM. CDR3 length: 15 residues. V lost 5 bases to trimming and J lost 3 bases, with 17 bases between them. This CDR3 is CASSTDKWGVYEQYF. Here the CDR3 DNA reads TGTGCCAGCAGTACGGATAAGTGGGGGGTCTACGAGCAGTACTTC.

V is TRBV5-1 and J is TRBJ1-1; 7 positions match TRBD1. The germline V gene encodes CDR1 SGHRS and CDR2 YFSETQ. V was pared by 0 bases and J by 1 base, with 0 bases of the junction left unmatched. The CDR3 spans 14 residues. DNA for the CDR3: TGCGCCAGCAGCTTGGGGACAGGGAACACTGAAGCTTTCTTT. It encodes CASSLGTGNTEAFF.

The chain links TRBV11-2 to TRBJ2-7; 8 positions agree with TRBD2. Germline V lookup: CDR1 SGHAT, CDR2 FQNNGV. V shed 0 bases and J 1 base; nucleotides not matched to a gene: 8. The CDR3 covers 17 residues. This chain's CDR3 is CASSLDSSGGPSYEQYF. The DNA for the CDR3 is TGTGCCAGCAGCTTAGATTCATCGGGGGGGCCTTCCTACGAGCAGTACTTC.

CDR3 in amino acids: CAISETDRGSYSNQPQHF. CDR3 sequence (DNA): TGTGCCATCAGTGAAACGGACAGGGGCTCCTATAGCAATCAGCCCCAGCATTTT. This chain uses TRBV10-3 with TRBJ1-5; 9 bases map to TRBD1. The CDR3 is 18 residues long. Germline V gives CDR1 ENHRY, CDR2 SYGVKD. Losses at the gene ends were 3 bases for V and 0 bases for J; bases not matched to a gene: 9.

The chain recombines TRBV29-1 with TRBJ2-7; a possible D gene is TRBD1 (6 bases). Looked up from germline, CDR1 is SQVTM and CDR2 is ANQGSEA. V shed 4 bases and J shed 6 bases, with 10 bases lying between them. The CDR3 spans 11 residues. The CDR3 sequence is CSVGGRAEQYF. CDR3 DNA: TGCAGCGTTGGGGGGCGAGCCGAGCAGTACTTC.

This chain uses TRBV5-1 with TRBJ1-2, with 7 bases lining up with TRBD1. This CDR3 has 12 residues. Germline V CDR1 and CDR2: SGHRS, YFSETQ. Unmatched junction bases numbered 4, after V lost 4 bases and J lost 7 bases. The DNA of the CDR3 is TGCGCCAGCAGCCCCCCAGGGGGTGGCTACACCTTC. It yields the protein CASSPPGGGYTF. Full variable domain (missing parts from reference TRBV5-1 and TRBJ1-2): KAGVTQTPRYLIKTRGQQVTLSCSPISGHRSVSWYQQTPGQGLQFLFEYFSETQRNKGNFPGRFSGRQFSNSRSEMNVSTLELGDSALYLCASSPPGGGYTFGSGTRLTVV.

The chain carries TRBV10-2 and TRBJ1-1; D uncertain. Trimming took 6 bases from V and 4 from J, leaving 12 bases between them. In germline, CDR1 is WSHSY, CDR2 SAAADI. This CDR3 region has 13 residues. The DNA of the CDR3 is TGCGCCAGCAGAAGAGGTGTGGGCACTGAAGCTTTCTTT. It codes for CASRRGVGTEAFF.

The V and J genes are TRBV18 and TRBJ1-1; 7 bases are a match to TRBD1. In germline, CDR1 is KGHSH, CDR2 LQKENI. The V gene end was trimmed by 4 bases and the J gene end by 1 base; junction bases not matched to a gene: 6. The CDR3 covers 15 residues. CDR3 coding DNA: TGTGCCAGCTCACGACCGGGACAGTCGAACACTGAAGCTTTCTTT. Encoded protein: CASSRPGQSNTEAFF. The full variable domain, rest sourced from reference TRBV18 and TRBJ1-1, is NAGVMQNPRHLVRRRGQEARLRCSPMKGHSHVYWYRQLPEEGLKFMVYLQKENIIDESGMPKERFSAEFPKEGPSILRIQQVVRGDSAAYFCASSRPGQSNTEAFFGQGTRLTVV.

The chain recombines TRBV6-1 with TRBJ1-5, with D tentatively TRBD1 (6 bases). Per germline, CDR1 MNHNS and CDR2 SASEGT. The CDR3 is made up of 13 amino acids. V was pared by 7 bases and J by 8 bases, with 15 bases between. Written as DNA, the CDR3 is TGTGCCAGCAATCGGGACACCGGCAAGCCCCAGCATTTT. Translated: CASNRDTGKPQHF.

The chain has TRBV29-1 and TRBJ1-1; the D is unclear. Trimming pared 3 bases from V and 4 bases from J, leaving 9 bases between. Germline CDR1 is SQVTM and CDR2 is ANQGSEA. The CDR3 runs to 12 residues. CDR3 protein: CSVDQQSTEAFF. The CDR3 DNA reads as TGCAGCGTTGATCAACAGAGCACTGAAGCTTTCTTT.

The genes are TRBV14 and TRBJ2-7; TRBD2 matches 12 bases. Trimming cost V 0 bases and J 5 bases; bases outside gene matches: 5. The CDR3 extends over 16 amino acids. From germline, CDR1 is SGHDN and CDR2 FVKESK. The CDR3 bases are TGTGCCAGCAGCCAAGATGGGGGACTAGCGGGCGACGAGCAGTACTTC. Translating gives CASSQDGGLAGDEQYF.

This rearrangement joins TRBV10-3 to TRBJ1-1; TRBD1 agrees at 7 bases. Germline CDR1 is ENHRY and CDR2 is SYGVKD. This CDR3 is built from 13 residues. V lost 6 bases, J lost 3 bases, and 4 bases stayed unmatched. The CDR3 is CAISRQGYTEAFF. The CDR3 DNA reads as TGTGCCATCAGCCGACAGGGATACACTGAAGCTTTCTTT.

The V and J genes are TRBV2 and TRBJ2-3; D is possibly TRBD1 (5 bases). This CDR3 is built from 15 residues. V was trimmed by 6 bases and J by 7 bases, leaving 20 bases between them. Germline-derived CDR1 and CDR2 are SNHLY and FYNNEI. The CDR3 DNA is TGTGCCAGCAGAGGGGCGAACGTGAGAGCTTATACGCAGTATTTT. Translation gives CASRGANVRAYTQYF.

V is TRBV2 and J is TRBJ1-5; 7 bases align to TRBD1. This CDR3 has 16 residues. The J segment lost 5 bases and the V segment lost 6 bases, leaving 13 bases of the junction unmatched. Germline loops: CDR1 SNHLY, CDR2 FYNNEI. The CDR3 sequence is CASSNAGGGNHQPQHF. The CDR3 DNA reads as TGTGCCAGCAGCAACGCTGGAGGGGGCAACCATCAGCCCCAGCATTTT. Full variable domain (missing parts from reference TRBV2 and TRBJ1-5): EPEVTQTPSHQVTQMGQEVILRCVPISNHLYFYWYRQILGQKVEFLVSFYNNEISEKSEIFDDQFSVERPDGSNFTLKIRSTKLEDSAMYFCASSNAGGGNHQPQHFGDGTRLSIL.